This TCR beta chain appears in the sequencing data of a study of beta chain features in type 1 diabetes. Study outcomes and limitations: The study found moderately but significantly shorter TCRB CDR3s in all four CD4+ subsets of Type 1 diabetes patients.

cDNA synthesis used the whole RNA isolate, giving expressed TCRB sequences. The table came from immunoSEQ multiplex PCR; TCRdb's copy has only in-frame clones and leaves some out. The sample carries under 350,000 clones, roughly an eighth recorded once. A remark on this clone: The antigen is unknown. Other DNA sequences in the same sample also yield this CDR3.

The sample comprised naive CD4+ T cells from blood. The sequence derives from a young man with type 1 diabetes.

CDR3 in amino acids: CASSLGQAYNEQFF. CDR3 coding DNA: TGTGCCAGCAGCTTAGGACAGGCCTACAATGAGCAGTTCTTC. This chain links TRBV7-9 with TRBJ2-1; D possibly corresponds to TRBD1 (6 bases). Germline lookup yields CDR1 SEHNR and CDR2 FQNEAQ (reference sequence). The V end lost 1 base, the J end lost 2 bases, and 6 bases lay between the germline ends. This CDR3 is 14 amino acids long.